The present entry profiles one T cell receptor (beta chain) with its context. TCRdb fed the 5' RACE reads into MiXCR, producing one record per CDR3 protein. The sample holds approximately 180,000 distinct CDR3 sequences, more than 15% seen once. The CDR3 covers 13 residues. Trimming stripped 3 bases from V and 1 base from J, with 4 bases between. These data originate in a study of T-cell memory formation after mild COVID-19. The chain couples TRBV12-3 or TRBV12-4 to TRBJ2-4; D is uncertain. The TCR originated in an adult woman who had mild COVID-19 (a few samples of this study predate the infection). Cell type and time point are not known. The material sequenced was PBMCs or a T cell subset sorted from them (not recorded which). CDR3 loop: CASSLSAKNIQYF. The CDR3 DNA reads TGTGCCAGCAGTTTGAGCGCCAAAAACATTCAGTACTTC.